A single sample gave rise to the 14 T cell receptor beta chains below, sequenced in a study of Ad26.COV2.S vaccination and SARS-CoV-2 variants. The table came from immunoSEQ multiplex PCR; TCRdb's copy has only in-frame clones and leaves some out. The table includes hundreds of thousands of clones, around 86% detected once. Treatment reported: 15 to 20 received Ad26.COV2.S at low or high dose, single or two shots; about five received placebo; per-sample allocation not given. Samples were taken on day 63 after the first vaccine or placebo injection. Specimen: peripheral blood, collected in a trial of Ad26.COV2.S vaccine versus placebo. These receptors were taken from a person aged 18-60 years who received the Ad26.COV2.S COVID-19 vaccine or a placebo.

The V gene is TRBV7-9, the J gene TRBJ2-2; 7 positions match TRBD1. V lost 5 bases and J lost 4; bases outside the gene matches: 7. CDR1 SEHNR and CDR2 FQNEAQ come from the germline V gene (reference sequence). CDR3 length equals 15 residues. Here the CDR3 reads CASSPGTDLTGELFF. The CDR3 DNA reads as TGTGCCAGCAGCCCCGGGACAGACCTCACCGGGGAGCTGTTTTTT.

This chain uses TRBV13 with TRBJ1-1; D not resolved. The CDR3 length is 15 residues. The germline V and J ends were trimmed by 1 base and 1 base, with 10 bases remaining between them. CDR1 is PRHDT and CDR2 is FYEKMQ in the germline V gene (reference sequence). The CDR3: CASSLEIMGNTEAFF. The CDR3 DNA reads TGTGCCAGCAGCTTAGAGATTATGGGGAACACTGAAGCTTTCTTT.

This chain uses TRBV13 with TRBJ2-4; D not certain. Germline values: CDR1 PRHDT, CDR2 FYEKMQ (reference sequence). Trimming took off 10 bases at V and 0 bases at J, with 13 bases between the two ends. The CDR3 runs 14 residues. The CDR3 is CATQSDLAKNIQYF. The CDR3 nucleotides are TGTGCCACCCAGAGCGACTTAGCCAAAAACATTCAGTACTTC.

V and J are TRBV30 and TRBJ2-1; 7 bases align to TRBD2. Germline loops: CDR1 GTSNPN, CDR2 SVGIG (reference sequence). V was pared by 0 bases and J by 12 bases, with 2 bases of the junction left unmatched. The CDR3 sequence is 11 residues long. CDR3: CAWSVGGTQFF. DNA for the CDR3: TGTGCCTGGAGTGTCGGGGGGACGCAGTTCTTC.

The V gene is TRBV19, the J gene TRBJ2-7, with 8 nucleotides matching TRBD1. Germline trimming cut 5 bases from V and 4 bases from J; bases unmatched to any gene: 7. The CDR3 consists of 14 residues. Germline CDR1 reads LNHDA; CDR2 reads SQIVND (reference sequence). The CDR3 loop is CASSPQGAVYEQYF. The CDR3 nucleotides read TGTGCCAGTAGTCCTCAGGGGGCGGTATACGAGCAGTACTTC.

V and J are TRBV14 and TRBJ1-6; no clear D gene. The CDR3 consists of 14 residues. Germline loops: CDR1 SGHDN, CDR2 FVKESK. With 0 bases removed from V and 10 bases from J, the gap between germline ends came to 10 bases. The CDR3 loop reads CASSQDRHSSPLHF. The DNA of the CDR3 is TGTGCCAGCAGCCAAGACAGGCATTCCTCACCCCTCCACTTT.

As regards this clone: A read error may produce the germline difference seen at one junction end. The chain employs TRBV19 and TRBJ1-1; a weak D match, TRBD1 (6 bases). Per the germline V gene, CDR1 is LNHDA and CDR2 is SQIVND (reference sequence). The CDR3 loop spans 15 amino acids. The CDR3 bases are TGTGCCAGTAGTCCCGAACAGGGCTTGAAGACTGAAGCTTTCTTT. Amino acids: CASSPEQGLKTEAFF.

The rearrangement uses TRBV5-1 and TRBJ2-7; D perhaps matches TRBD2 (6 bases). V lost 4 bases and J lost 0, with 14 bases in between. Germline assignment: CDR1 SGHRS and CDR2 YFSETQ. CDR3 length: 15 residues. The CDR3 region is CASSPPDYPSYEQYF. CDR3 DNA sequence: TGCGCCAGCAGCCCCCCGGACTATCCCTCCTACGAGCAGTACTTC.

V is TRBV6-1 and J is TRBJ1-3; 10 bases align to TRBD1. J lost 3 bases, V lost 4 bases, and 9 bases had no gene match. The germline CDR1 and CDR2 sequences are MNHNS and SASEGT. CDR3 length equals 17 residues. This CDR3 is CASSATAGQGFGNTIYF. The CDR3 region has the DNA TGTGCCAGCAGTGCCACGGCGGGACAGGGGTTTGGAAACACCATATATTTT.

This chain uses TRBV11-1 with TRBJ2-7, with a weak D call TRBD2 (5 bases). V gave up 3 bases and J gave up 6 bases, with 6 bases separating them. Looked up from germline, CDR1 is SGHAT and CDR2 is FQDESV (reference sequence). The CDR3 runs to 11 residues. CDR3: CASSFEGEQYF. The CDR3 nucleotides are TGTGCCAGCAGCTTTGAGGGCGAGCAGTACTTC.

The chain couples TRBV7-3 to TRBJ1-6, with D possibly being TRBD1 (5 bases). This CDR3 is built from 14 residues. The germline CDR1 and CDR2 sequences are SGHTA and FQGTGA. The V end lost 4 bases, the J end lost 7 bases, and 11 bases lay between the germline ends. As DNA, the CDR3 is TGTGCCAGCAGCTCAGAAGGGGAAAATTCACCCCTCCACTTT. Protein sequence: CASSSEGENSPLHF.

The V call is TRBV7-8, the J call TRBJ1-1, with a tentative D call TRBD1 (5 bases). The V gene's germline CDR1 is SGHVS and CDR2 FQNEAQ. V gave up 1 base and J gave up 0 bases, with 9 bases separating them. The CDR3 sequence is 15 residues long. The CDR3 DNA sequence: TGTGCCAGCAGCTTAGGGCGGGGGATGAACACTGAAGCTTTCTTT. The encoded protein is CASSLGRGMNTEAFF.

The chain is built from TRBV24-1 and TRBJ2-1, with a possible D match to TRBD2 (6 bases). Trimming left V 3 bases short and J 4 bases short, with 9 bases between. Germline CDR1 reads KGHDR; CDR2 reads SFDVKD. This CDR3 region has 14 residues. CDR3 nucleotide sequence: TGTGCCACCAGTGATCGCGGGGTTTACAATGAGCAGTTCTTC. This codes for CATSDRGVYNEQFF.

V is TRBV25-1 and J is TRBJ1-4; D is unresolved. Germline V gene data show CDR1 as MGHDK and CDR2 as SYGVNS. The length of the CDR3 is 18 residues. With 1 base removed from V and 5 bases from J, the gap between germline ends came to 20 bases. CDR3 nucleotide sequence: TGTGCCAGCAGTGAATGGGAGGGCCCGAACGTAGACAATGAAAAACTGTTTTTT. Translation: CASSEWEGPNVDNEKLFF.